The present T cell receptor (beta chain) was sequenced within a study of CD8+ T cells in alopecia areata. Study-level information: Tofacitinib therapy lasting 6 to 18 months was followed by 6 months off drug. Study-wide results and caveats: Persistence during tofacitinib was seen for many expanded lesional clones in scalp and blood. Elevated clonality characterized lesional scalp relative to normal scalp, particularly in alopecia totalis/universalis.

Germline trimming cut 4 bases from V and 0 bases from J; bases unmatched to any gene: 7. Germline loops: CDR1 GTSNPN, CDR2 SVGIG (reference sequence). This CDR3 spans 16 amino acids. Sample treatment: oral pan-JAK inhibitor, 5-10 mg twice daily. It was cDNA, reverse transcribed from extracted RNA, that served as the sequencing template. Method: immunoSEQ multiplex PCR; TCRdb's copy keeps in-frame clones and lacks some. The sample yields over 100,000 clones, 50% to 55% seen once. In the case of this clone: Its target is not known.

This clonotype originated in a human donor with alopecia areata. This chain joins TRBV30 and TRBJ2-1; 9 bases map to TRBD2. The sample was CD4+ T cells sorted from blood, taken at week 4, from a patient treated with tofacitinib. For the CDR3, the DNA is TGTGCCTGGAAATTAGCGGGAGTATTCTCCTACAATGAGCAGTTCTTC. Amino acid sequence: CAWKLAGVFSYNEQFF.